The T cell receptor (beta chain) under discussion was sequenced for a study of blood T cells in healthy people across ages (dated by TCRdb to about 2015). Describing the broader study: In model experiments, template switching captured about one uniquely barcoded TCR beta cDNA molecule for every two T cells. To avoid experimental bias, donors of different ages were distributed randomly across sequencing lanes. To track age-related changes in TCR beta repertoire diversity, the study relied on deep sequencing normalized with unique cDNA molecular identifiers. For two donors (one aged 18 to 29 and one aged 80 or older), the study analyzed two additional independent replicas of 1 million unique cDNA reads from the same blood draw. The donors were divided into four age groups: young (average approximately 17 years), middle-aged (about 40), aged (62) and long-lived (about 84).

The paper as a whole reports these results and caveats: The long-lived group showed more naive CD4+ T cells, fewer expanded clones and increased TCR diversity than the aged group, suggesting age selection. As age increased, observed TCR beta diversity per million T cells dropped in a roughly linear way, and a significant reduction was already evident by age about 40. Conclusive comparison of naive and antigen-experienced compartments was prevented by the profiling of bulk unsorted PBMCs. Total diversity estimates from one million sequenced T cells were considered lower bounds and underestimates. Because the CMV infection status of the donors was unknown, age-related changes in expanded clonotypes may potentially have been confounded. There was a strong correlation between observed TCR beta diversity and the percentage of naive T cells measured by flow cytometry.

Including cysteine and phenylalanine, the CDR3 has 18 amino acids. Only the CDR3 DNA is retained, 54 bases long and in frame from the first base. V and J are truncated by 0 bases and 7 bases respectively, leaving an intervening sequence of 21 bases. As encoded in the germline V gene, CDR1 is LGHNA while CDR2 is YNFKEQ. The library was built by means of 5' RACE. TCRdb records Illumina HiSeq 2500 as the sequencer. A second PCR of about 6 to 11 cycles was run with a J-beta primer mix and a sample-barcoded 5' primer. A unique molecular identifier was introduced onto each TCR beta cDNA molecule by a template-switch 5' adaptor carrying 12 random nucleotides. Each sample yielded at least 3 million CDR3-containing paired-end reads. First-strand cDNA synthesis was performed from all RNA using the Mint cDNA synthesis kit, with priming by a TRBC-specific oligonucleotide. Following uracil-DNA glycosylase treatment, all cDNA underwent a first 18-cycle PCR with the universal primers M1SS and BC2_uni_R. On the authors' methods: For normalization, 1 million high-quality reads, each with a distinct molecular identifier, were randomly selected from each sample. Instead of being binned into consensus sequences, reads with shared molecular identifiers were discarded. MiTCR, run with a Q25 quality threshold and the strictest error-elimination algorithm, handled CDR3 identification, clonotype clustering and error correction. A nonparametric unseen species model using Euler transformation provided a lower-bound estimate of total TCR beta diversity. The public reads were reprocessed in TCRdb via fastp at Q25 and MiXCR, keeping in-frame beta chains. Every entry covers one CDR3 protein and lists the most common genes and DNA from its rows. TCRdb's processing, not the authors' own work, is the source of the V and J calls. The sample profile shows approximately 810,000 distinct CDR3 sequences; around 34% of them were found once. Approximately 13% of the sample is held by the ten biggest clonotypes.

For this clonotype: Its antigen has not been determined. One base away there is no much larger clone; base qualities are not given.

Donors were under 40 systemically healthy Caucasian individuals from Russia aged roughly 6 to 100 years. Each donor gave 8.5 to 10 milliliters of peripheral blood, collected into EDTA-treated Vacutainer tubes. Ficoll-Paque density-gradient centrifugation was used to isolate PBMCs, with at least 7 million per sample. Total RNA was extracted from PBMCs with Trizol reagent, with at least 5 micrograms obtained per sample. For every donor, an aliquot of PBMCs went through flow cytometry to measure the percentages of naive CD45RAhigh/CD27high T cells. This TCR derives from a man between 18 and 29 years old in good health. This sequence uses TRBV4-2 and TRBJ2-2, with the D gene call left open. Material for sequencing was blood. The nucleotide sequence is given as TGTGCCAGCAGCCAAGAGGTCGCGGCCCTTTATGATAGCGGGGAGCTGTTTTTT. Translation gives CASSQEVAALYDSGELFF.